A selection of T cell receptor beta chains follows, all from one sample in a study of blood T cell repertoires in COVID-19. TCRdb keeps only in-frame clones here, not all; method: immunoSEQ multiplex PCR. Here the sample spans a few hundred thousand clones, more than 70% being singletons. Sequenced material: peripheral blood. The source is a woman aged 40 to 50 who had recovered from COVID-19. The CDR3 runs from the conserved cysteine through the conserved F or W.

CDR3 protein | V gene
CASSLGLAYNEQFF | TRBV7-2
CASSQARGRVAEAFF | TRBV14
CASSSDRNTGELFF | TRBV10-1
CASSLAGGAVNEQFF | TRBV7-2
CASSSPTGDNEQFF | TRBV7-9
CARSPGQGRTDTQYF | TRBV7-5
CATLPGANTGELFF | TRBV10-3
CSVRRGGADTQYF | TRBV29-1
CASSPREAMNTEAFF | TRBV4-1
CASRVGTVNQPQHF | TRBV19
CASSYSRVLYEQYF | TRBV6-2/TRBV6-3
CASSLTRHNEQFF | TRBV11-3
CASSLSPGRGSGNTIYF | TRBV5-1
CASSSKGLAGGFGELFF | TRBV7-9
CAITPGGDGYTF | TRBV10-3
CASSAGGSGYTF | TRBV18
CASTPPTGSGNTIYF | TRBV6-6
CASSDDPQVVGANVLTF | TRBV19
CASSPKTSGRDTQYF | TRBV11-1
CASSSPGRGGMNTEAFF | TRBV11-3
CASSPPGQTGNTIYF | TRBV19
CASSQLAGGADTQYF | TRBV3-1/TRBV3-2
CAISEWGAGGRNEQFF | TRBV10-3
CASSWSRPDEQFF | TRBV5-1
CASSPEGTGAGGYTF | TRBV9
CASSQGGTSGGFTGELFF | TRBV4-3
CASRGYLEAFF | TRBV19
CASSYHSNTEAFF | TRBV6-6